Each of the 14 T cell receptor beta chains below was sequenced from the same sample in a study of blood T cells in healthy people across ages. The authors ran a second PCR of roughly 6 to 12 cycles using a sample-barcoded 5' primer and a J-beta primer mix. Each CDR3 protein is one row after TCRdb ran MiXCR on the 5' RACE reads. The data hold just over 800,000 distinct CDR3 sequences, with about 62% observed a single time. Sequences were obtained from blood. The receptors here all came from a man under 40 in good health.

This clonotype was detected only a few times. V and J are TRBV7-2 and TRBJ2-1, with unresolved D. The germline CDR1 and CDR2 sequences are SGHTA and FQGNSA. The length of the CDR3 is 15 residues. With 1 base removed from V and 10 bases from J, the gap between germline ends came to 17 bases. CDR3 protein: CASSLDTQKVREQFF. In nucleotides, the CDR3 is TGTGCCAGCAGCTTAGACACCCAAAAGGTTAGGGAGCAGTTCTTC.

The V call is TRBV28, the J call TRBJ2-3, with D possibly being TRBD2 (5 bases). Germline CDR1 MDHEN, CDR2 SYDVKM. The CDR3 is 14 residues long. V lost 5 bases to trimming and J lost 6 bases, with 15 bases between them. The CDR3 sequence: CASSPGLGIDTQYF. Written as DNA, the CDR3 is TGTGCCAGCAGTCCCGGACTGGGAATCGATACGCAGTATTTT.

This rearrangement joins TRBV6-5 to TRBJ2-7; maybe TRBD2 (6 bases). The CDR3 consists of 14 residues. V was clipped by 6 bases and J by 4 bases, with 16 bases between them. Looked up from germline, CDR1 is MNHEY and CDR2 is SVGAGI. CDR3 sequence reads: CASSSGTYSYEQYF. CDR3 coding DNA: TGTGCCAGCAGCTCCGGGACTTATTCGTACGAGCAGTACTTC.

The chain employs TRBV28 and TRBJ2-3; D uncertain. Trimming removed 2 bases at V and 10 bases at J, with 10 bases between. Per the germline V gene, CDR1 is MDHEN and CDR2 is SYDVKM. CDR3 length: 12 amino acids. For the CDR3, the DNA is TGTGCCAGCAGTTTACTAGTCTCCGCGCAGTATTTT. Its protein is CASSLLVSAQYF.

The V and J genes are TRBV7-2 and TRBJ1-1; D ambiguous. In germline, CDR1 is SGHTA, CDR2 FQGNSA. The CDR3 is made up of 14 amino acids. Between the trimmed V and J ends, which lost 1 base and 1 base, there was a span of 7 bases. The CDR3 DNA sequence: TGTGCCAGCAGCTTAGTTCCAGCGAACACTGAAGCTTTCTTT. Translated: CASSLVPANTEAFF.

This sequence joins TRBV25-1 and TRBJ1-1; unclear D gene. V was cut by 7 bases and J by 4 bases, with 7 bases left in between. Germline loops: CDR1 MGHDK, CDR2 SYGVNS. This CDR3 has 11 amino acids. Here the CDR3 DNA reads TGTGCCAGCAAGATGGGCACTGAAGCTTTCTTT. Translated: CASKMGTEAFF.

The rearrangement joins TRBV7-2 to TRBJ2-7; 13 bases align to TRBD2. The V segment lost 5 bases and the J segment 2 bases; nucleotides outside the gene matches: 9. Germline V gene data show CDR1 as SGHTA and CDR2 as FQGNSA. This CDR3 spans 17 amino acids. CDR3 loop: CASSLLGLAGDPYEQYF. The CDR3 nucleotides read TGTGCCAGCAGCCTCCTAGGACTAGCGGGGGACCCCTACGAGCAGTACTTC. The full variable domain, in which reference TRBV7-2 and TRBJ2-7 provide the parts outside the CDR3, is GAGVSQSPSNKVTEKGKDVELRCDPISGHTALYWYRQSLGQGLEFLIYFQGNSAPDKSGLPSDRFSAERTGGSVSTLTIQRTQQEDSAVYLCASSLLGLAGDPYEQYFGPGTRLTVT.

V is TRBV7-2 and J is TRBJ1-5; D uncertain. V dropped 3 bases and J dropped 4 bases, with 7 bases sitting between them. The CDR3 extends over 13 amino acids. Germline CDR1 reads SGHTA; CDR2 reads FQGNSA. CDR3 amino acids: CASSFRPNQPQHF. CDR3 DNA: TGTGCCAGCAGCTTCCGCCCAAATCAGCCCCAGCATTTT.

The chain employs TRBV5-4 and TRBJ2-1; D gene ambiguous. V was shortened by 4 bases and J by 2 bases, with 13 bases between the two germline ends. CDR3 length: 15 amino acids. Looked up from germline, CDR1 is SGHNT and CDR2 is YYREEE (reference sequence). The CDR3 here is CASSALAAPYNEQFF. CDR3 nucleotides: TGTGCCAGCAGCGCGCTGGCCGCTCCCTACAATGAGCAGTTCTTC. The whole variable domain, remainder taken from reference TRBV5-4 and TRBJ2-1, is ETGVTQSPTHLIKTRGQQVTLRCSSQSGHNTVSWYQQALGQGPQFIFQYYREEENGRGNFPPRFSGLQFPNYSSELNVNALELDDSALYLCASSALAAPYNEQFFGPGTRLTVL.

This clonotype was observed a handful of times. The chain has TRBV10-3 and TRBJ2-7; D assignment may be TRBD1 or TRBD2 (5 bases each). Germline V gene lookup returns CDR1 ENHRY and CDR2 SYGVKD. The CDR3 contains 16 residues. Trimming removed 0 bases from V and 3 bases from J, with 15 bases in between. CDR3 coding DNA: TGTGCCATCAGTGAGTCCCTTCGCGAGGGGTTCTACGAGCAGTACTTC. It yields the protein CAISESLREGFYEQYF.

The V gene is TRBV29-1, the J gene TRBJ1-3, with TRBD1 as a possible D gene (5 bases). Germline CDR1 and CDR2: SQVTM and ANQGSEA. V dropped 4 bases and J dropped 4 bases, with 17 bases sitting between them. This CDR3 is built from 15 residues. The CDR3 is CSVVAGGGLGNTIYF. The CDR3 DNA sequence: TGCAGCGTTGTCGCCGGGGGAGGGCTCGGAAACACCATATATTTT.

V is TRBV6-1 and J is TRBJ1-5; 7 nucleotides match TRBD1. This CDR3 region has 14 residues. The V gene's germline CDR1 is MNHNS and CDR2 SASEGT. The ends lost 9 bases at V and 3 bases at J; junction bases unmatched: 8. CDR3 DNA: TGTGCCAGTTGGCTAGGACAGGCCAATCAGCCCCAGCATTTT. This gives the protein CASWLGQANQPQHF.

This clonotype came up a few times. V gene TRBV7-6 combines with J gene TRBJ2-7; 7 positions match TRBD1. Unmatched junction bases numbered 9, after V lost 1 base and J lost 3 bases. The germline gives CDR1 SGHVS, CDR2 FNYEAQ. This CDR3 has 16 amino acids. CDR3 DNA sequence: TGTGCCAGCAGCTTAGGGGGTCGGGGACAGCACTACGAGCAGTACTTC. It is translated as CASSLGGRGQHYEQYF.

The CDR3 loop reads CSARTGSSYNEQFF. CDR3 coding DNA: TGCAGTGCTAGGACTGGAAGCTCCTACAATGAGCAGTTCTTC. The chain has TRBV20-1 and TRBJ2-1, with D hard to call. The CDR3 length is 14 residues. Trimming removed 3 bases at V and 0 bases at J, with 9 bases between. Germline V gives CDR1 DFQATT, CDR2 SNEGSKA (reference sequence).